The 23 T cell receptor beta chains presented below share a single source sample, sequenced in a study of response to subunit inactivated influenza vaccine. TCRdb re-called the RT-PCR reads with MiXCR, one entry per CDR3 protein. The data contain 500,000 or so distinct CDR3 sequences, about 15% of them singletons. Source: CD4+ T cells sorted from PBMCs, taken less than 25 months after vaccination. The source of these receptors is a man aged 45-69 years who received an inactivated influenza vaccine.

The genes are TRBV20-1 and TRBJ2-3, with 7 bases aligning to TRBD2. The CDR3 is 21 residues long. CDR1 DFQATT and CDR2 SNEGSKA come from the germline V gene (reference sequence). Trimming took 4 bases from V and 5 from J; bases not matched to a gene: 30. The CDR3 is CSAIVTSTKSPLHHLKDTQYF. In DNA form, the CDR3 reads TGCAGTGCTATCGTGACTAGCACAAAGAGTCCCCTTCACCACTTGAAAGATACGCAGTATTTT.

The chain is built from TRBV9 and TRBJ1-2; possible D gene TRBD1, 5 bases. Trimming removed 0 bases from V and 8 bases from J, with 11 bases in between. Per germline, CDR1 SGDLS and CDR2 YYNGEE. This CDR3 has 13 residues. The CDR3 spells CASSVEGNAGYTF. The CDR3 region has the DNA TGTGCCAGCAGCGTAGAGGGGAACGCGGGCTACACCTTC.

This clonotype was seen a handful of times. The V and J genes are TRBV5-5 and TRBJ2-7; D ambiguous. Trimming shortened V by 5 bases and J by 2 bases, and 11 bases separated the two germline ends. The CDR3 spans 13 residues. Germline assignment: CDR1 SGHKS and CDR2 YYEKEE (reference sequence). CDR3 residues: CASRSGSAYEQYF. DNA for the CDR3: TGTGCCAGCAGAAGTGGATCAGCCTACGAGCAGTACTTC.

This clonotype was counted at least ten times. The chain combines TRBV24-1 with TRBJ2-1, with unresolved D. The CDR3 covers 14 residues. The V gene's germline CDR1 is KGHDR and CDR2 SFDVKD. Trimming removed 3 bases from V and 4 bases from J, with 9 bases in between. In DNA form, the CDR3 reads TGTGCCACCAGTGATACGGACCGTTACAATGAGCAGTTCTTC. It is translated as CATSDTDRYNEQFF.

This clonotype was recorded at least ten times. The chain joins TRBV5-1 to TRBJ2-6; TRBD1 aligns across 7 bases. Germline CDR1 is SGHRS and CDR2 is YFSETQ. V lost 2 bases and J lost 4; bases outside the gene matches: 3. This CDR3 has 15 residues. The CDR3 region is CASSLQGSGANVLTF. In nucleotides, the CDR3 is TGCGCCAGCAGCTTACAGGGGTCAGGGGCCAACGTCCTGACTTTC.

The chain links TRBV3-1 to TRBJ1-1; D gene ambiguous. Trimming removed 0 bases at V and 1 base at J, with 9 bases between. There are 15 residues in the CDR3. The V gene's germline CDR1 is LGHDT and CDR2 YNNKEL (reference sequence). For the CDR3, the DNA is TGTGCCAGCAGCCAAGATTATAGATGGAACACTGAAGCTTTCTTT. Translated, it gives CASSQDYRWNTEAFF. Using reference TRBV3-1 and TRBJ1-1 for the parts outside the CDR3, the full variable domain is DTAVSQTPKYLVTQMGNDKSIKCEQNLGHDTMYWYKQDSKKFLKIMFSYNNKELIINETVPNRFSPKSPDKAHLNLHINSLELGDSAVYFCASSQDYRWNTEAFFGQGTRLTVV.

This clonotype was found many times. The chain joins TRBV12-3 or TRBV12-4 to TRBJ1-5; D ambiguous. The V end was cut by 3 bases, the J end by 0 bases, with 6 bases between. This CDR3 is 14 amino acids long. CDR3 nucleotides: TGTGCCAGCAGTTTGACTTATAGCAATCAGCCCCAGCATTTT. It translates to CASSLTYSNQPQHF.

A few counts support this clonotype. The J gene is TRBJ2-5, the V gene TRBV5-5, with 12 bases aligning to TRBD1. The CDR3 is made up of 15 amino acids. V was pared by 4 bases and J by 5 bases, with 6 bases of the junction left unmatched. Looked up from germline, CDR1 is SGHKS and CDR2 is YYEKEE (reference sequence). DNA of the CDR3: TGTGCCAGCAGCATGGGACAGGGGGCCCGGGAGACCCAGTACTTC. Amino acid sequence: CASSMGQGARETQYF.

The chain carries TRBV28 and TRBJ1-3, with a possible D match to TRBD1 (5 bases). CDR1 is MDHEN, CDR2 SYDVKM, per germline. The V gene lost 6 bases and the J gene lost 2 bases, with 11 bases spanning the gap. This CDR3 is 14 amino acids long. The CDR3 DNA is TGTGCCAGCAGAGTGGGGGATACTGGAAACACCATATATTTT. This gives the protein CASRVGDTGNTIYF. Full variable domain (missing parts from reference TRBV28 and TRBJ1-3): DVKVTQSSRYLVKRTGEKVFLECVQDMDHENMFWYRQDPGLGLRLIYFSYDVKMKEKGDIPEGYSVSREKKERFSLILESASTNQTSMYLCASRVGDTGNTIYFGEGSWLTVV.

This clonotype was counted between two and nine times. The gene calls are TRBV6-4 and TRBJ2-3, with 9 positions matching TRBD1. CDR3 length equals 15 residues. J was trimmed by 4 bases and V by 6 bases; bases with no gene match: 8. Germline CDR1 reads MRHNA; CDR2 reads SNTAGT. CDR3 sequence: CASSLQGASADTQYF. CDR3 nucleotide sequence: TGTGCCAGCAGCCTACAGGGGGCCTCCGCAGATACGCAGTATTTT.

The rearrangement links TRBV28 to TRBJ2-3; 9 bases align to TRBD2. This CDR3 is built from 16 residues. CDR1 MDHEN and CDR2 SYDVKM come from the germline V gene. V trimming: 4 bases; J trimming: 4 bases; junction bases outside the gene matches: 9. CDR3 sequence: CASSSPGSGSSDTQYF. In DNA, the CDR3 is TGTGCCAGCAGTTCCCCGGGTAGCGGGAGTTCAGATACGCAGTATTTT.

This chain joins TRBV18 and TRBJ1-1; D may be TRBD1 (5 bases). The germline V gene has CDR1 KGHSH and CDR2 LQKENI. V was cut by 2 bases and J by 2 bases, with 9 bases left in between. The CDR3 extends over 14 amino acids. CDR3 residues: CASSPSQVNTEAFF. CDR3 nucleotides: TGTGCCAGCTCACCATCACAGGTCAACACTGAAGCTTTCTTT.

This clonotype was detected only a few times. This chain joins TRBV2 and TRBJ2-3; 13 positions match TRBD2. The CDR3 is 16 amino acids. Per the germline V gene, CDR1 is SNHLY and CDR2 is FYNNEI. Trimming cost V 4 bases and J 5 bases; bases outside gene matches: 6. The chain's CDR3 is CASSGTSGSRLDTQYF. The CDR3 bases are TGTGCCAGCAGTGGGACTAGCGGGAGTCGATTAGATACGCAGTATTTT.

The gene calls are TRBV7-2 and TRBJ1-5; D might be TRBD1 (6 bases). Trimming shortened V by 5 bases and J by 0 bases, and 11 bases separated the two germline ends. The CDR3 is made up of 15 amino acids. Per germline, CDR1 SGHTA and CDR2 FQGNSA. The DNA for the CDR3 is TGTGCCAGCAGCGTAGGACAGATTAGCAATCAGCCCCAGCATTTT. This translates into CASSVGQISNQPQHF.

This chain connects TRBV4-3 to TRBJ2-6, with D maybe TRBD1 (6 bases). V was pared by 0 bases and J by 3 bases, with 12 bases between. CDR1 and CDR2 (germline): LGHNA, YSLEER. This CDR3 contains 17 residues. Here the CDR3 reads CASSQENRADGANVLTF. Here the CDR3 DNA reads TGCGCCAGCAGCCAAGAAAACAGGGCGGATGGGGCCAACGTCCTGACTTTC.

V is TRBV5-1 and J is TRBJ2-2; D ambiguous. V was trimmed by 0 bases and J by 9 bases, leaving 6 bases between them. This CDR3 is built from 12 residues. Germline V lookup: CDR1 SGHRS, CDR2 YFSETQ. CDR3 coding DNA: TGCGCCAGCAGCTTGGAAGGCCGGGAGCTGTTTTTT. Translation gives CASSLEGRELFF.

The chain has TRBV5-5 and TRBJ2-2; either TRBD1 or TRBD2 may supply D (5 bases each). Germline V lookup: CDR1 SGHKS, CDR2 YYEKEE (reference sequence). This CDR3 region has 14 residues. The V end lost 4 bases, the J end lost 6 bases, and 13 bases lay between the germline ends. This chain's CDR3 is CASSPGLRSGELFF. CDR3 in DNA: TGTGCCAGCAGCCCGGGGCTCCGCTCCGGGGAGCTGTTTTTT.

As to this clonotype: Compared with germline, one end of the junction differs, possibly owing to a read error. The chain combines TRBV29-1 with TRBJ2-5; D not certain. Germline V gene lookup returns CDR1 SQVTM and CDR2 ANQGSEA. The CDR3 totals 10 residues. In DNA form, the CDR3 reads TGCAGCGTTCAAGAAGAGACCCAGTACTTC. As protein: CSVQEETQYF.

This clonotype was seen more than once but under ten times. The chain carries TRBV28 and TRBJ1-5, with D perhaps TRBD1 (5 bases). The CDR3 covers 14 residues. V was trimmed by 6 bases and J by 7 bases, leaving 16 bases between them. The germline gives CDR1 MDHEN, CDR2 SYDVKM. The CDR3 region is CASRTWVGEQPQHF. As DNA, the CDR3 is TGTGCCAGCAGAACCTGGGTGGGGGAACAGCCCCAGCATTTT.

J is TRBJ1-1 and V is TRBV27; D gene uncertain. The CDR3 contains 14 residues. Germline CDR1 reads MNHEY; CDR2 reads SMNVEV (reference sequence). V lost 7 bases and J lost 0, with 12 bases in between. The CDR3 DNA reads as TGTGCCAGCAAGGGTATAAGTATGAACACTGAAGCTTTCTTT. Protein sequence: CASKGISMNTEAFF.

The sample holds many counts of this clonotype. V is TRBV29-1 and J is TRBJ2-1; the match to TRBD2 covers 11 bases. The V segment lost 4 bases and the J segment 12 bases; nucleotides outside the gene matches: 11. The germline V gene encodes CDR1 SQVTM and CDR2 ANQGSEA. The CDR3 extends over 14 amino acids. The CDR3 DNA is TGCAGCGTTGTTAACCCAATAGCGGGGGGGCCGCAGTTCTTC. Protein product: CSVVNPIAGGPQFF.

CDR3 DNA sequence: TGCGCCAGCAGCCAAGATATTTCCAGGGGGGACGGCTACACCTTC. It specifies CASSQDISRGDGYTF. The rearrangement links TRBV4-1 to TRBJ1-2, with 7 nucleotides matching TRBD1. V shed 0 bases, J shed 8 bases, and the junction held 9 bases outside the gene matches. The length of the CDR3 is 15 residues. From germline, CDR1 is MGHRA and CDR2 YSYEKL.

CDR3 amino acids: CASSDPPISYEQYF. CDR3 coding DNA: TGTGCCAGCAGTGACCCGCCGATCAGCTACGAGCAGTACTTC. The chain has TRBV2 and TRBJ2-7; no reliable D call. Trimming removed 3 bases at V and 3 bases at J, with 12 bases between. CDR3 length: 14 residues. Germline CDR1 reads SNHLY; CDR2 reads FYNNEI.